These T cell receptor beta chains were read from a single sample in a study of blood T cell repertoires in COVID-19. The repertoire was sequenced with immunoSEQ multiplex PCR; TCRdb's copy has only in-frame clones and lacks some. This repertoire shows approximately 190,000 clones, about four fifths found once; its top ten account for roughly 6.4%. The sample consisted of peripheral blood. These receptor sequences come from a man aged 55 to 70 with acute or convalescent COVID-19. CDR3s leave out the opening cysteine and the closing phenylalanine or tryptophan. Where a row states a size, it is once, few, many or the class of an expanded clone; other rows omit it.

cdr3_aa,j_call,v_call,clone_size
ASSARGEYNEQF,TRBJ2-1,TRBV9,NA
ASSRDRVNYGYT,TRBJ1-2,TRBV19,NA
AISDPRGRGAYEQY,TRBJ2-7,TRBV10-3,NA
ASSLAGTYEQY,TRBJ2-7,TRBV13,NA
ASSPQGQNYGYT,TRBJ1-2,TRBV5-6,NA
ASSPRTDEQF,TRBJ2-1,TRBV19,once
ASGLVRTGDLLYEQY,TRBJ2-7,TRBV12-5,NA
ASSTTGVPFFAF,TRBJ1-1,TRBV6-5,NA
ASSLNTYEQY,TRBJ2-7,TRBV11-2,NA
ASSIQGYEQY,TRBJ2-7,TRBV19,NA
ASSLQNSNQPQH,TRBJ1-5,TRBV11-2,NA
ASLRGGYNGYT,TRBJ1-2,TRBV12-3/TRBV12-4,NA
ASSLEGARPSSYNEQF,TRBJ2-1,TRBV5-5,NA
ATSDPGDREYT,TRBJ1-2,TRBV24-1,once
ASSQGGGRDFTDTQY,TRBJ2-3,TRBV4-2,NA
ATSAGMGYEQY,TRBJ2-7,TRBV24-1,NA
ASSLTPGGNNEQF,TRBJ2-1,TRBV5-4,NA
ASSLQGRSSYNEQF,TRBJ2-1,TRBV5-1,NA
ASSTGQGGTPLH,TRBJ1-6,TRBV5-1,NA
ASTRQGASTEAF,TRBJ1-1,TRBV2,NA
ASSSHQGVAAF,TRBJ1-1,TRBV19,few
ASSLGTDVYGYT,TRBJ1-2,TRBV5-1,NA
ASTSGTGGVYDTGELF,TRBJ2-2,TRBV5-1,NA
ASSPGLAGVLSSYNEQF,TRBJ2-1,TRBV19,few
ASSNNRVQGYT,TRBJ1-2,TRBV6-5,NA
ASSYRTGVSYEQY,TRBJ2-7,TRBV6-5,NA
ASSPLSTDTQY,TRBJ2-3,TRBV7-3,NA
ASEEDSNYGYT,TRBJ1-2,TRBV19,NA
SHGQGRMNTEAF,TRBJ1-1,TRBV29-1,NA
ASSSTSGSTDTQY,TRBJ2-3,TRBV6-5,NA
ASSFSGTARTEAF,TRBJ1-1,TRBV6-5,NA
ASSIGSEFYNEQF,TRBJ2-1,TRBV19,NA
SVEDYASGYT,TRBJ1-2,TRBV29-1,NA
ASSSRETQY,TRBJ2-5,TRBV27,NA
ASSQRLADGYNEQF,TRBJ2-1,TRBV4-3,NA
ASSRTSGFYEQY,TRBJ2-7,TRBV19,NA
ASKGGVGGEQY,TRBJ2-7,TRBV12-3/TRBV12-4,NA
ATTPWSGQAQETQY,TRBJ2-5,TRBV19,NA
ASSGGLAGLAETQY,TRBJ2-5,TRBV25-1,NA
AISWAGPSYEQY,TRBJ2-7,TRBV10-3,NA
ASSLGDPGGAGGYT,TRBJ1-2,TRBV5-1,few
ASSLGGGAHSNIQY,TRBJ2-4,TRBV5-4,NA
ASSLLAKYNEQF,TRBJ2-1,TRBV5-6,NA